Listed here is a single TCR beta chain. Irradiated stimulators labeled with violet dye, approximately 200,000 in number, were plated with approximately 200,000 CFSE-labeled responders. CD3+CD4+ and CD3+CD8+ responders that were proliferating and CFSE-low were sorted post-reaction. The length of the CDR3 is 12 residues. Germline CDR1 and CDR2: MNHNY and SVGAGI (reference sequence). V was cut by 2 bases and J by 6 bases, with 8 bases left in between. This specimen comes from a study of graft-versus-host responses after intestinal transplantation. About the study: Transplants were multivisceral, liver-intestinal, or isolated intestinal.

Data came from immunoSEQ multiplex PCR; TCRdb stores just in-frame clones and leaves some out. Of about 6,400 clones in the sample, 22% were seen once. This material consisted of alloreactive CD4+ T cells from a mixed lymphocyte reaction culture, taken before transplantation. Subset here: CFSE-low proliferating T cells sorted from roughly 6-day pre-transplant mixed lymphocyte reaction (GvH or HvG direction). This sequence joins TRBV6-6 and TRBJ2-7; TRBD2 is a possible D gene (6 bases). This receptor was identified in a human patient who was an organ donor for intestinal transplantation. CDR3 protein: CASSYIGGEQYF. The DNA of the CDR3 is TGTGCCAGCAGTTACATCGGGGGCGAGCAGTACTTC.